This TCR beta chain was recorded in a study of T cell responses to AZD1222 COVID-19 vaccine. CDR1 SEHNR and CDR2 FQNEAQ come from the germline V gene (reference sequence). The V and J ends lost 0 bases and 10 bases, in that order; junction bases with no gene match: 8. The CDR3 spans 14 residues. TCRdb keeps only in-frame clones here, not all; method: immunoSEQ multiplex PCR. The repertoire has under 80,000 clones, 79% of them found once; the top ten carry over 20%. This chain connects TRBV7-9 to TRBJ2-7; the match to TRBD1 covers 8 bases. The sequenced sample was peripheral blood, obtained on day 0 of MenACWY control vaccination. The receptor comes from an adult in good health. The CDR3 reads CASSLAGQDVKQYF. CDR3 in DNA: TGTGCCAGCAGCTTAGCGGGACAGGACGTAAAACAGTACTTC.